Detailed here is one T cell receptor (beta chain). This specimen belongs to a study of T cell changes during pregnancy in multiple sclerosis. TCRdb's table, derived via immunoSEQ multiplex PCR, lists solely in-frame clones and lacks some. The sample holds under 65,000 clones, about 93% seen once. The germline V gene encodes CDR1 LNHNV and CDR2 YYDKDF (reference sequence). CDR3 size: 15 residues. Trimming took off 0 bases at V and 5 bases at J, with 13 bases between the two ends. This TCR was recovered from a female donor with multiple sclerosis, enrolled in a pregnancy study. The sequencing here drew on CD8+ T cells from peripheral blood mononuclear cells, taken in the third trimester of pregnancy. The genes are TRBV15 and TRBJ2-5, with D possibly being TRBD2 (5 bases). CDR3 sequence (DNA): TGTGCCACCAGCAGAGATGGGGAGCCAAGTGAGACCCAGTACTTC. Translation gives CATSRDGEPSETQYF.